These 28 T cell receptor beta chains share one sample of origin, sequenced in a study of prognosis after radiotherapy for stage I lung cancer. Genomic DNA was the source, and TCR beta CDR3 was amplified from it by two-round multiplex PCR. For every TRBV and TRBJ gene, a specific primer was used in first-round PCR. TCRdb itself ran the multiplex PCR reads through MiXCR, one entry per CDR3 protein. The sample records under 50,000 distinct CDR3 sequences, roughly a quarter being singletons. The sample was PBMCs, taken before or after stereotactic body radiation therapy (not recorded which). These receptors were obtained from a donor over 45 with non-small cell lung cancer.

This clonotype was counted once. This chain links TRBV28 with TRBJ2-3, with D possibly called TRBD1 or TRBD2 (5 bases each). The V end lost 10 bases, the J end lost 2 bases, and 13 bases lay between the germline ends. CDR3 size: 13 residues. Germline V CDR1 and CDR2: MDHEN, SYDVKM. CDR3 region: CAILRDLTDTQYF. The CDR3 nucleotides are TGTGCCATCCTGAGGGACCTCACAGATACGCAGTATTTT.

This clonotype was seen at least ten times. For the CDR3, the DNA is TGCAGTGCTGCCGGGCTAGGCGAGACCCAGTACTTC. Amino acid sequence: CSAAGLGETQYF. The chain employs TRBV20-1 and TRBJ2-5; D call uncertain. The V end lost 5 bases, the J end lost 5 bases, and 12 bases lay between the germline ends. Germline loops: CDR1 DFQATT, CDR2 SNEGSKA (reference sequence). This CDR3 is built from 12 residues.

This clonotype was seen at least ten times. The V call is TRBV19, the J call TRBJ2-7; D gene uncertain. The CDR3 totals 14 residues. Trimming took off 3 bases at V and 3 bases at J, with 12 bases between the two ends. Per germline, CDR1 LNHDA and CDR2 SQIVND (reference sequence). The CDR3 DNA follows: TGTGCCAGTAGTATCCTGCCAGGTTTCTACGAGCAGTACTTC. Its translation is CASSILPGFYEQYF.

This clonotype was recorded at least ten times. The chain employs TRBV2 and TRBJ1-2; no clear D gene. The CDR3 is 17 amino acids. V was trimmed by 7 bases and J by 4 bases, leaving 25 bases between them. Germline V lookup: CDR1 SNHLY, CDR2 FYNNEI. The DNA for the CDR3 is TGTGCCAGCAACACTCCTTCGGGCAGCCACTTGAGCTATGGCTACACCTTC. It translates to CASNTPSGSHLSYGYTF.

As concerns this clonotype: With a much larger clone just one base away, this may be a read error. This sequence joins TRBV20-1 and TRBJ1-1; D not resolved. Trimming stripped 6 bases from V and 6 bases from J, with 14 bases between. The CDR3 consists of 12 residues. Germline values: CDR1 DFQATT, CDR2 SNEGSKA (reference sequence). The CDR3, as DNA: TGCAGTGCCATTCCTACAGAACCTGAAGCTTTCTTT. Translation gives CSAIPTEPEAFF.

About this clonotype: This sequence may be a read error, since a much larger clone differs from it by one base. The J gene is TRBJ2-5, the V gene TRBV6-2 or TRBV6-3; tentatively, D is TRBD1 (5 bases). This CDR3 has 16 residues. From germline, CDR1 is MNHEY and CDR2 SVGEGT. The V end was cut by 0 bases, the J end by 5 bases, with 16 bases between. As DNA, the CDR3 is TGTGCCAGCAGTTACTCGCACATGGGGCGTTCGGAGACCCAGTACTTC. This codes for CASSYSHMGRSETQYF.

This clonotype was counted many times. The genes are TRBV7-2 and TRBJ1-5, with D tentatively TRBD1 (5 bases). The CDR3 length is 16 residues. CDR1 SGHTA and CDR2 FQGNSA come from the germline V gene. V was pared by 7 bases and J by 5 bases, with 21 bases between. CDR3 nucleotide sequence: TGTGCCAGCACCATAATTCCAGGGCGGGTTGATCAGCCCCAGCATTTT. It yields the protein CASTIIPGRVDQPQHF.

With regard to this clonotype: A far larger clone is only one base removed, so a read error is likely. The chain joins TRBV6-1 to TRBJ2-1; the D is unclear. The CDR3 has 13 residues. Germline V gene data show CDR1 as MNHNS and CDR2 as SASEGT. Trimming cost V 5 bases and J 5 bases, with 10 bases left between them. The CDR3 region is CASSKSDNNEQFF. CDR3 DNA sequence: TGTGCCAGCAGTAAGTCAGATAACAATGAGCAGTTCTTC.

This clonotype was observed at least ten times. The genes are TRBV11-1 and TRBJ1-6; D gene unclear. This CDR3 has 14 amino acids. V lost 3 bases, J lost 5 bases, and 8 bases lay in between. Germline V gene sequence: CDR1 SGHAT, CDR2 FQDESV (reference sequence). The DNA of the CDR3 is TGTGCCAGCAGCTTCAGAGGGAATAATTCACCCCTCCACTTT. This encodes CASSFRGNNSPLHF.

This clonotype was counted ten times or more. The rearrangement links TRBV13 to TRBJ2-7, with 7 bases matching TRBD2. Losses at the gene ends were 0 bases for V and 6 bases for J; bases not matched to a gene: 5. The length of the CDR3 is 14 residues. CDR1 and CDR2 (germline): PRHDT, FYEKMQ (reference sequence). The CDR3 DNA sequence: TGTGCCAGCAGCTTAGGGGCGGGAGCTGTCGAGCAGTACTTC. This codes for CASSLGAGAVEQYF.

In this sample, this clonotype turned up many times. V and J are TRBV11-2 and TRBJ1-4, with a weak D call TRBD1 (5 bases). Trimming shortened V by 0 bases and J by 4 bases, and 15 bases separated the two germline ends. The CDR3 has 17 amino acids. Germline V gene data show CDR1 as SGHAT and CDR2 as FQNNGV. CDR3 sequence (DNA): TGTGCCAGCAGCTTAGATCAATTTGGGGGGAGTAATGAAAAACTGTTTTTT. Protein: CASSLDQFGGSNEKLFF.

The chain carries TRBV2 and TRBJ2-7, with TRBD1 matching over 9 bases. This CDR3 region has 13 residues. Germline V gives CDR1 SNHLY, CDR2 FYNNEI. The junction had 4 bases not matched to a gene; V was cut back by 7 bases and J by 3 bases. The CDR3 nucleotides are TGTGCCAGCAAAAAGACAGGGGGCTACGAGCAGTACTTC. As protein: CASKKTGGYEQYF.

Regarding this clonotype: This may arise from a read error, as a much more abundant clone is one base away. The chain employs TRBV11-3 and TRBJ2-7; 14 bases fit TRBD2. The CDR3 sequence is 15 residues long. CDR1 is SGHNT and CDR2 is YENEEA in the germline V gene. CDR3 region: CASNLGTSGSDEQYF. CDR3 sequence (DNA): TGTGCCAGCAACTTAGGGACTAGCGGGAGCGACGAGCAGTACTTC.

This clonotype was observed at least ten times. The chain carries TRBV5-1 and TRBJ2-7; TRBD2 might be the D (5 bases). V was cut by 1 base and J by 1 base, with 15 bases left in between. The V gene's germline CDR1 is SGHRS and CDR2 YFSETQ. The CDR3 totals 16 residues. The CDR3 sequence is CASSLFPDLSSYEQYF. DNA of the CDR3: TGCGCCAGCAGCTTGTTTCCGGACTTATCTTCCTACGAGCAGTACTTC.

This clonotype has ten or more counts. V is TRBV5-1 and J is TRBJ1-1, with no clear D. The CDR3 totals 15 residues. Trimming removed 4 bases from V and 4 bases from J, with 17 bases in between. CDR1 and CDR2 from the germline V gene are SGHRS and YFSETQ. The CDR3 spells CASSHRRTGSTEAFF. The CDR3 DNA sequence: TGCGCCAGCAGCCATCGTCGGACGGGGTCCACTGAAGCTTTCTTT.

This clonotype was detected ten times or more. This sequence joins TRBV20-1 and TRBJ2-1; 9 nucleotides agree with TRBD2. The CDR3 is 15 amino acids. V shed 5 bases and J 3 bases; nucleotides not matched to a gene: 8. Germline CDR1 is DFQATT and CDR2 is SNEGSKA (reference sequence). For the CDR3, the DNA is TGCAGTGCTTCCCTAGCGGGAATCGACTACAATGAGCAGTTCTTC. Translating gives CSASLAGIDYNEQFF.

This clonotype was recorded at least ten times. The rearrangement links TRBV18 to TRBJ1-1; 8 bases line up with TRBD1. With 7 bases clipped from V and 7 bases from J, the junction kept 11 bases outside the gene matches. CDR3 length: 14 amino acids. Germline CDR1 is KGHSH and CDR2 is LQKENI. The CDR3 DNA is TGTGCCAGCTTCCCTGGGGCAGGGGGCGATGAAGCTTTCTTT. Its translation is CASFPGAGGDEAFF.

This clonotype was seen ten or more times. The chain joins TRBV4-1 to TRBJ1-2; possible D gene TRBD1, 6 bases. Per germline, CDR1 MGHRA and CDR2 YSYEKL. The CDR3 totals 14 residues. V lost 2 bases, J lost 3 bases, and 10 bases lay in between. The CDR3 DNA is TGCGCCAGCAGCCAACAGGGGACCTACTATGGCTACACCTTC. Translating it yields CASSQQGTYYGYTF.

Turning to this clonotype: It may be a read error: a sequence one base away is much more abundant. This rearrangement joins TRBV5-8 to TRBJ1-1; 7 positions match TRBD1. Germline CDR1 and CDR2: SGHTS and YDEGEE. Unmatched junction bases numbered 13, after V lost 3 bases and J lost 2 bases. The CDR3 is 17 amino acids. CDR3 sequence reads: CASSSKIGTAINTEAFF. CDR3 DNA sequence: TGTGCCAGCAGCTCGAAGATCGGGACAGCCATTAACACTGAAGCTTTCTTT.

V is TRBV28 and J is TRBJ2-2, with 10 bases matching TRBD1. The germline V gene encodes CDR1 MDHEN and CDR2 SYDVKM. Trimming took 7 bases from V and 15 from J; bases not matched to a gene: 17. The CDR3 has 15 amino acids. Written as DNA, the CDR3 is TGTGCCAGCAACCGGGACAGGGGCCACACCGGGGGGTTGTTTTTT. Translated: CASNRDRGHTGGLFF.

This clonotype was counted ten times or more. The CDR3 loop reads CASSSVLTATVNTGELFF. The CDR3 bases are TGTGCCAGCAGTTCAGTCTTGACAGCCACCGTCAACACCGGGGAGCTGTTTTTT. The chain couples TRBV27 to TRBJ2-2, with TRBD1 as a possible D gene (5 bases). Germline loops: CDR1 MNHEY, CDR2 SMNVEV (reference sequence). This CDR3 contains 18 residues. V shed 4 bases and J shed 2 bases, with 20 bases lying between them.

At least ten counts were recorded for this clonotype. The rearrangement links TRBV7-6 to TRBJ1-6; D not resolved. The CDR3 consists of 14 residues. The V gene lost 6 bases and the J gene lost 9 bases, with 15 bases spanning the gap. Germline CDR1 and CDR2: SGHVS and FNYEAQ. This CDR3 is CASSPTLLGSPLHF. The CDR3, as DNA: TGTGCCAGCAGTCCGACTCTCCTGGGTTCACCCCTCCACTTT.

This clonotype showed up many times. The rearrangement joins TRBV20-1 to TRBJ1-5, with 9 bases that match TRBD1. The CDR3 spans 13 residues. Germline V gene lookup returns CDR1 DFQATT and CDR2 SNEGSKA (reference sequence). With 4 bases clipped from V and 7 bases from J, the junction kept 5 bases outside the gene matches. CDR3: CSAKQGADQPQHF. CDR3 DNA: TGCAGTGCTAAACAGGGGGCGGACCAGCCCCAGCATTTT.

The rearrangement uses TRBV19 and TRBJ2-4, with 8 nucleotides matching TRBD1. Trimming removed 7 bases from V and 1 base from J; junction bases left unmatched: 15. Germline V gives CDR1 LNHDA, CDR2 SQIVND (reference sequence). The CDR3 sequence is 18 residues long. The DNA for the CDR3 is TGTGCCAGTACCCCAGGAAAGGACAGGGTTTCTGCCAAAAACATTCAGTACTTC. This sequence encodes CASTPGKDRVSAKNIQYF.

This clonotype was seen ten or more times. The chain carries TRBV6-1 and TRBJ1-1, with TRBD1 identical over 7 bases. The length of the CDR3 is 15 residues. CDR1 is MNHNS, CDR2 SASEGT, per germline. Trimming removed 2 bases from V and 4 bases from J; junction bases left unmatched: 7. The CDR3 nucleotides are TGTGCCAGCAGTGAAAATCCAGGGGGTGGCACTGAAGCTTTCTTT. Its translation is CASSENPGGGTEAFF.

To note about this clonotype: Since a much larger clone is just one base distant, this may be a read error. J is TRBJ2-4 and V is TRBV6-2 or TRBV6-3; possibly TRBD1 for D (5 bases). This CDR3 has 13 amino acids. V was trimmed by 1 base and J by 10 bases, leaving 11 bases between them. Germline CDR1 MNHEY, CDR2 SVGEGT. The CDR3 sequence is CASSYLRGEIQYF. CDR3 nucleotides: TGTGCCAGCAGTTACTTAAGGGGTGAGATTCAGTACTTC.

Notes on this clonotype: This likely reflects a read error, since a far larger clone is one base away. The V and J genes are TRBV6-4 and TRBJ2-1, with 8 bases matching TRBD1. The CDR3 runs 14 residues. Looked up from germline, CDR1 is MRHNA and CDR2 is SNTAGT. The CDR3 loop is CASRRDRLDNERFF. The CDR3, as DNA: TGTGCCAGCAGGAGGGACAGGCTCGACAATGAGCGGTTCTTC.

This clonotype has at least ten counts. This chain uses TRBV4-1 with TRBJ1-5, with D possibly being TRBD1 (6 bases). CDR1 MGHRA and CDR2 YSYEKL come from the germline V gene. V gave up 0 bases and J gave up 4 bases, with 10 bases separating them. This CDR3 spans 15 amino acids. The CDR3 DNA is TGCGCCAGCAGCCAAGAGGAGGGGGAAAATCAGCCCCAGCATTTT. Its translation is CASSQEEGENQPQHF.